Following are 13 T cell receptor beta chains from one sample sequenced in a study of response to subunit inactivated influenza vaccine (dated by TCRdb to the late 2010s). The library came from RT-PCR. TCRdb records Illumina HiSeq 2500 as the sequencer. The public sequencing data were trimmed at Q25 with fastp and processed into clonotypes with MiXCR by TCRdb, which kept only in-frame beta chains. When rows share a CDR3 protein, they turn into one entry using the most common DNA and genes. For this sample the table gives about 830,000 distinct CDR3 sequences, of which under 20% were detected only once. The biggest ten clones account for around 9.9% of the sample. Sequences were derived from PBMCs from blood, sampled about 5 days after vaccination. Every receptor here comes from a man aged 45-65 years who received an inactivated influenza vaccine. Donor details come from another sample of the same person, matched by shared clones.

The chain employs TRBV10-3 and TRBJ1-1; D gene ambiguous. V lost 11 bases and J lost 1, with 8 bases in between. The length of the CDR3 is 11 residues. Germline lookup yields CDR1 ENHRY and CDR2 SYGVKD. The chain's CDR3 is CASRTNTEAFF. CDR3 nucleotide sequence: TGTGCCTCACGGACGAACACTGAAGCTTTCTTT.

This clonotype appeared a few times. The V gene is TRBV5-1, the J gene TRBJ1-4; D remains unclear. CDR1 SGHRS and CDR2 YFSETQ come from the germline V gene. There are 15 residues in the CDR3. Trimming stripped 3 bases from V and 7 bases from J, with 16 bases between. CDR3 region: CASSSAGSGGEKLFF. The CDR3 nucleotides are TGCGCCAGCAGCTCCGCGGGATCTGGTGGTGAAAAACTGTTTTTT.

CDR3 DNA: TGCAGTGCTTGGGAAGGTCCCTACGAGCAGTACTTC. The encoded protein is CSAWEGPYEQYF. V is TRBV20-1 and J is TRBJ2-7; D is unresolved. Germline CDR1 DFQATT, CDR2 SNEGSKA (reference sequence). The CDR3 sequence is 12 residues long. The V end lost 5 bases, the J end lost 2 bases, and 10 bases lay between the germline ends.

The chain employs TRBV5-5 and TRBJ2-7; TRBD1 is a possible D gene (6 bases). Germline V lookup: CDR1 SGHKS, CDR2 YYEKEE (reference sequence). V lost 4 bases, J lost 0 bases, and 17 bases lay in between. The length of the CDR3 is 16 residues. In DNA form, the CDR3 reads TGTGCCAGCAGCCGGGACCCCGGACAGATCTCCTACGAGCAGTACTTC. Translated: CASSRDPGQISYEQYF.

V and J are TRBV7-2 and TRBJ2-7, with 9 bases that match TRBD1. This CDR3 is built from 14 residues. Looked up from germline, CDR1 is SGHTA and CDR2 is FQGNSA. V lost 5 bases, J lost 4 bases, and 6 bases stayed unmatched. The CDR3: CASSRLGQGYEQYF. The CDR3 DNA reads TGTGCCAGCAGCCGACTCGGACAGGGGTACGAGCAGTACTTC. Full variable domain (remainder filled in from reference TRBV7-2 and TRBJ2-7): GAGVSQSPSNKVTEKGKDVELRCDPISGHTALYWYRQSLGQGLEFLIYFQGNSAPDKSGLPSDRFSAERTGGSVSTLTIQRTQQEDSAVYLCASSRLGQGYEQYFGPGTRLTVT.

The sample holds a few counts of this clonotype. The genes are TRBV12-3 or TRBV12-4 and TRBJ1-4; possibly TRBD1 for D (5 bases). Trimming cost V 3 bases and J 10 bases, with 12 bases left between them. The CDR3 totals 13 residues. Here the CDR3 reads CASSLGTIGKLFF. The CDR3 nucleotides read TGTGCCAGCAGTTTGGGGACCATCGGAAAACTGTTTTTT.

The CDR3 DNA follows: TGTGCCAGCAGTTTAGAGGCCTGGAAGCCTTTCTTT. Translating gives CASSLEAWKPFF. This chain joins TRBV12-3 or TRBV12-4 and TRBJ1-1; the D is unclear. V lost 1 base, J lost 12 bases, and 12 bases lay in between. The CDR3 is 12 residues long.

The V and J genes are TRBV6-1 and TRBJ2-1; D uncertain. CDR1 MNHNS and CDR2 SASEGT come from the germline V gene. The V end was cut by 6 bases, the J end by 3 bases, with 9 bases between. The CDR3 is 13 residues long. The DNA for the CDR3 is TGTGCCAGCAGGCGGCAAAACTACAATGAGCAGTTCTTC. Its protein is CASRRQNYNEQFF.

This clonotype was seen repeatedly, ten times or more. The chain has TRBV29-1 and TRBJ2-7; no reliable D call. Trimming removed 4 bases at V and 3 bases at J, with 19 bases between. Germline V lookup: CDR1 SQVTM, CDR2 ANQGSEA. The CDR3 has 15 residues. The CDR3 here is CSVVFPGQVDYEQYF. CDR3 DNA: TGCAGCGTTGTCTTCCCCGGCCAGGTAGACTACGAGCAGTACTTC.

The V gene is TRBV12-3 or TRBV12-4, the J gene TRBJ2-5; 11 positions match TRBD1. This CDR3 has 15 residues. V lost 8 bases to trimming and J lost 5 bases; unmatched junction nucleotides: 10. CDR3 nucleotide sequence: TGTGCCAGCTCCTTAGGGAGGGACAGGGGGGAGACCCAGTACTTC. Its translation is CASSLGRDRGETQYF.

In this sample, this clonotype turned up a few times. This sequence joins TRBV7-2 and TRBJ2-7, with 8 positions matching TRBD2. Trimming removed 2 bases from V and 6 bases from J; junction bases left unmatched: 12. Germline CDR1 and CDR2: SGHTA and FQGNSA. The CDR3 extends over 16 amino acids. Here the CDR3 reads CASSLTPFGGAFEQYF. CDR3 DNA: TGTGCCAGCAGCTTAACCCCTTTCGGGGGGGCATTCGAGCAGTACTTC.

CDR3 nucleotides: TGCGCCAGCAGCCAAGAGGCATTAGGGAATCAGCCCCAGCATTTT. Its translation: CASSQEALGNQPQHF. The chain carries TRBV4-3 and TRBJ1-5; no clear D. The length of the CDR3 is 15 residues. The ends were cut back, 0 bases at V and 4 bases at J, with 10 bases in the middle. In germline, CDR1 is LGHNA, CDR2 YSLEER.

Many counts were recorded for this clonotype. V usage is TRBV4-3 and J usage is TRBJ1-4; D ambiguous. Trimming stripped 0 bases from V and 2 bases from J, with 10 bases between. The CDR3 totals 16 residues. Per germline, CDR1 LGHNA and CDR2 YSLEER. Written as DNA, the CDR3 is TGCGCCAGCAGCCAAGAGACAACACAGACTAATGAAAAACTGTTTTTT. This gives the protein CASSQETTQTNEKLFF.